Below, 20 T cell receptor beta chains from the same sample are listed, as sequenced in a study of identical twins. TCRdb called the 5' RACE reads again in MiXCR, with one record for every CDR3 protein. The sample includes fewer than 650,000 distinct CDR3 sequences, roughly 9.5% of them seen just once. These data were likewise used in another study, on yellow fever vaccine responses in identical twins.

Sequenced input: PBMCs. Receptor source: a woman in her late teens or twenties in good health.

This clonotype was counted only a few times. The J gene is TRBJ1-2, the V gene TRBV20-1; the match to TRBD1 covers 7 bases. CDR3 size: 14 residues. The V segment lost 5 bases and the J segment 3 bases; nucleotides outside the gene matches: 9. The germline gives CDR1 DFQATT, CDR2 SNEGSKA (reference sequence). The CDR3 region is CSAAKRQGDYGYTF. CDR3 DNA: TGCAGTGCTGCCAAAAGACAGGGAGACTATGGCTACACCTTC.

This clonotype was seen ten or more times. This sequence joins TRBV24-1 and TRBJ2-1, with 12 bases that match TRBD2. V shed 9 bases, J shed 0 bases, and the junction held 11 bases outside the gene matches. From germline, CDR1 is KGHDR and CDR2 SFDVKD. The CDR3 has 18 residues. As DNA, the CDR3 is TGTGCCACCGCCATGGGGGGACTAGCGGGCATCTCCTACAATGAGCAGTTCTTC. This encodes CATAMGGLAGISYNEQFF.

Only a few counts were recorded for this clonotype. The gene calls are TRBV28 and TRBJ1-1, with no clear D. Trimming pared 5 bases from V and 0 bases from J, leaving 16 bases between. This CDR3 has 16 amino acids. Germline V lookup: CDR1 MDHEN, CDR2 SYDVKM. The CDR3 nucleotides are TGTGCCAGCAGTCTCCGACGGACGGTCATGAACACTGAAGCTTTCTTT. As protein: CASSLRRTVMNTEAFF.

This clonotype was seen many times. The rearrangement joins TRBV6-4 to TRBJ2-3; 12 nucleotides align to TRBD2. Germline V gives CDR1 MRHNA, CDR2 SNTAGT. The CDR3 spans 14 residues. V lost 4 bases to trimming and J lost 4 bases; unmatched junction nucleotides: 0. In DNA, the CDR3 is TGTGCCAGCAGTGGGACTAGCGGGGCAGATACGCAGTATTTT. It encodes CASSGTSGADTQYF.

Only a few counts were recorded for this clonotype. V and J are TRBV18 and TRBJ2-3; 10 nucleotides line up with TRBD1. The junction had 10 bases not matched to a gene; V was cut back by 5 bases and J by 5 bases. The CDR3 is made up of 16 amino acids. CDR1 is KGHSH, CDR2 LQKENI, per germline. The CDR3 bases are TGTGCCAGCTCATTTCTACCGGGACAGGGGCGAGATACGCAGTATTTT. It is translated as CASSFLPGQGRDTQYF. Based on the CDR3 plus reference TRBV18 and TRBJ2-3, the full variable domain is NAGVMQNPRHLVRRRGQEARLRCSPMKGHSHVYWYRQLPEEGLKFMVYLQKENIIDESGMPKERFSAEFPKEGPSILRIQQVVRGDSAAYFCASSFLPGQGRDTQYFGPGTRLTVL.

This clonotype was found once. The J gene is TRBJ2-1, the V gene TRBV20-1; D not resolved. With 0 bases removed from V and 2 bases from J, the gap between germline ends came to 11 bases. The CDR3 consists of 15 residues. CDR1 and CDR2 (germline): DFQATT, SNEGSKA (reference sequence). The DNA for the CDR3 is TGCAGTGCTAGAGATCGGCATATCCCCTACAATGAGCAGTTCTTC. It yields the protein CSARDRHIPYNEQFF.

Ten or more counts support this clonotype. In DNA, the CDR3 is TGTGCCAGCAGCTCGCGGGACTTCCAAGAGACCCAGTACTTC. Its protein is CASSSRDFQETQYF. This chain joins TRBV7-9 and TRBJ2-5; TRBD2 is a possible D gene (6 bases). V was shortened by 4 bases and J by 1 base, with 10 bases between the two germline ends. There are 14 residues in the CDR3. CDR1 SEHNR and CDR2 FQNEAQ come from the germline V gene (reference sequence).

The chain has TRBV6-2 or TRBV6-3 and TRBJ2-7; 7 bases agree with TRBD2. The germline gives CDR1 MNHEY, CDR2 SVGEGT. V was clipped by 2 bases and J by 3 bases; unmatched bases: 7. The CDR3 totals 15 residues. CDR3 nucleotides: TGTGCCAGCAGTTACCTCCAGCGGGAAGGCTACGAGCAGTACTTC. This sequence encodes CASSYLQREGYEQYF.

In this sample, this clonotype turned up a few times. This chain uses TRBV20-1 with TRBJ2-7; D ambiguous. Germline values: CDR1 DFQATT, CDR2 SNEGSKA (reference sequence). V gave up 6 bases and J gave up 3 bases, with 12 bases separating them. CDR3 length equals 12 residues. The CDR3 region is CSAEHRLYEQYF. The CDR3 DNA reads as TGCAGTGCCGAACACAGACTCTACGAGCAGTACTTC.

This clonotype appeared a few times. The CDR3 nucleotides are TGTGCCAGCGATTGGGGTGGGAGCAACACCGGGGAGCTGTTTTTT. Protein product: CASDWGGSNTGELFF. The chain recombines TRBV28 with TRBJ2-2; D is perhaps TRBD2 (5 bases). CDR3 length: 15 residues. V was cut by 8 bases and J by 2 bases, with 15 bases left in between. CDR1 MDHEN and CDR2 SYDVKM come from the germline V gene.

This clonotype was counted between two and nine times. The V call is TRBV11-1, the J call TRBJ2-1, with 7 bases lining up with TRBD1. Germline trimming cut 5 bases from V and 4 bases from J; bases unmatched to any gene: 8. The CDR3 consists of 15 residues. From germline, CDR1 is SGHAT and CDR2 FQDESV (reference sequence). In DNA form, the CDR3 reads TGTGCCAGCAGCGCCAATCGGGACAGTTACAATGAGCAGTTCTTC. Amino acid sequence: CASSANRDSYNEQFF.

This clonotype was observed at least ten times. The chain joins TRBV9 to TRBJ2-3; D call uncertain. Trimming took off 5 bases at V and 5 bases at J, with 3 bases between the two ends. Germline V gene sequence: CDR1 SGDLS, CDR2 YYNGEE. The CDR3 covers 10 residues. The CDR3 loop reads CASSRDTQYF. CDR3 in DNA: TGTGCCAGCAGTAGAGATACGCAGTATTTT.

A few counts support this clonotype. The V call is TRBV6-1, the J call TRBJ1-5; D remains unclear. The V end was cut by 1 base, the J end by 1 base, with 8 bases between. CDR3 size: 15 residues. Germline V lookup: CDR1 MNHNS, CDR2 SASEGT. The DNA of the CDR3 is TGTGCCAGCAGTGAAGAATCTGGGAGCAATCAGCCCCAGCATTTT. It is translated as CASSEESGSNQPQHF.

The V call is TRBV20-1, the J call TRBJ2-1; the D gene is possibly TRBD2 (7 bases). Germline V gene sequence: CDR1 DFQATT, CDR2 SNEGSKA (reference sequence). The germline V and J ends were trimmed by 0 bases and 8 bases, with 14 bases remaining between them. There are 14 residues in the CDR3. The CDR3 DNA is TGCAGTGCTAGAGATCTCGGGGGGCGGGATGAGCAGTTCTTC. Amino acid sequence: CSARDLGGRDEQFF.

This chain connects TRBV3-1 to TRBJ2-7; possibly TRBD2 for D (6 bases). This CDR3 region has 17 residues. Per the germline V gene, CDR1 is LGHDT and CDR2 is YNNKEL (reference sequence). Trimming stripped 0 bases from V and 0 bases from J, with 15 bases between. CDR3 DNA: TGTGCCAGCAGCCAAGAACCCTGGGGGAGGCTCTCCTACGAGCAGTACTTC. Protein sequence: CASSQEPWGRLSYEQYF.

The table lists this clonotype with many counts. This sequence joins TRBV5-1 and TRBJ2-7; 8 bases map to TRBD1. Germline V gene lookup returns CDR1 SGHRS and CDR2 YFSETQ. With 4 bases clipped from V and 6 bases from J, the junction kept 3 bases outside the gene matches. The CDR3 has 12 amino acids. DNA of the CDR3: TGCGCCAGCAGCCGTACAGGGGGCGAGCAGTACTTC. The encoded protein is CASSRTGGEQYF.

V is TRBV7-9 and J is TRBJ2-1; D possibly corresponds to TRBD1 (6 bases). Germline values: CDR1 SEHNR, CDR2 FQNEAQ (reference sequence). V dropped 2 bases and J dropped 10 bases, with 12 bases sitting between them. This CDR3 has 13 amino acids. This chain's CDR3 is CASSLQGIGEQFF. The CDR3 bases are TGTGCCAGCAGCTTACAGGGGATCGGCGAGCAGTTCTTC.

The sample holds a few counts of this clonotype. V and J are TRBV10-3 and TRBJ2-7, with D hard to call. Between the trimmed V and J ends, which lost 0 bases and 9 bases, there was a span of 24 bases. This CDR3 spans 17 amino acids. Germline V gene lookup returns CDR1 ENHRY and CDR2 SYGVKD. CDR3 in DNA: TGTGCCATCAGTGAGTCCTTTAGTCAGGCGAAACAAAAAGTGCAGTACTTC. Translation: CAISESFSQAKQKVQYF.

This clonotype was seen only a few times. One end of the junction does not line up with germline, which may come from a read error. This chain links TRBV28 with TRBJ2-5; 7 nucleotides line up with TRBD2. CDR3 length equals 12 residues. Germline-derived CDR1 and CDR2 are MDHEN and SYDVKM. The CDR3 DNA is TGTGCCAGCAGCTCAACCGGGACTACTCCGCGCTTC. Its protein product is CASSSTGTTPRF.

CDR3 region: CASSSGLNSYEQYF. CDR3 DNA: TGTGCCAGCAGTTCCGGACTGAACTCCTACGAGCAGTACTTC. The chain uses TRBV12-3 or TRBV12-4 and TRBJ2-7; D is perhaps TRBD2 (5 bases). The CDR3 consists of 14 residues. V lost 4 bases to trimming and J lost 0 bases, with 10 bases between them.